A single sample is the source of the 17 T cell receptor beta chains below, sequenced in a study of cytomegalovirus exposure and HLA in healthy donors. Both 60 Vbeta primers and 13 Jbeta primers went into the PCR. Sequencing was performed with immunoSEQ multiplex PCR; in TCRdb, only in-frame clones are kept and a portion is missing. This table holds 200,000 to 300,000 clones, about 80% found once. The sample comprised PBMCs. All receptors derive from a woman aged 35 to 49 in good health and CMV-seropositive.

This clone has just a few counts. V and J are TRBV4-3 and TRBJ1-2; D gene unclear. With 0 bases removed from V and 2 bases from J, the gap between germline ends came to 7 bases. CDR1 is LGHNA and CDR2 is YSLEER in the germline V gene. This CDR3 has 14 residues. CDR3 sequence (DNA): TGCGCCAGCAGCCAAGACAGTGAAAACTATGGCTACACCTTC. This sequence encodes CASSQDSENYGYTF.

Only a few counts were recorded for this clone. V usage is TRBV6-5 and J usage is TRBJ1-1; 9 bases map to TRBD1. Germline V gene data show CDR1 as MNHEY and CDR2 as SVGAGI. This CDR3 is 14 amino acids long. With V trimmed by 4 bases and J by 4 bases, 4 bases remained unmatched. CDR3 sequence: CASSWDRDITEAFF. The DNA of the CDR3 is TGTGCCAGCAGTTGGGACAGGGATATCACTGAAGCTTTCTTT.

V and J are TRBV7-6 and TRBJ2-5; D might be TRBD2 (6 bases). The end of the DNA aligns better with TRBJ2-7, so the J call may be wrong. Germline V lookup: CDR1 SGHVS, CDR2 FNYEAQ. The length of the CDR3 is 14 residues. CDR3 sequence reads: CASSLAGGRREQYF. The CDR3 nucleotides are TGTGCCAGCAGCTTAGCTGGGGGGAGACGCGAGCAGTACTTC.

This rearrangement joins TRBV7-6 to TRBJ2-4; 9 bases align to TRBD2. V dropped 5 bases and J dropped 1; count of bases not matched to a gene: 6. Germline lookup yields CDR1 SGHVS and CDR2 FNYEAQ. The length of the CDR3 is 16 residues. CDR3 residues: CASSLSSGGAKNIQYF. CDR3 DNA sequence: TGTGCCAGCAGCCTTTCAAGCGGGGGGGCCAAAAACATTCAGTACTTC.

This chain joins TRBV19 and TRBJ1-5; no clear D. Trimming removed 5 bases at V and 0 bases at J, with 5 bases between. The CDR3 consists of 13 residues. Germline V lookup: CDR1 LNHDA, CDR2 SQIVND (reference sequence). The CDR3 loop reads CASSSHSNQPQHF. Written as DNA, the CDR3 is TGTGCCAGTAGTTCACATAGCAATCAGCCCCAGCATTTT.

V is TRBV15 and J is TRBJ2-3; 7 bases align to TRBD2. J was trimmed by 5 bases and V by 6 bases; bases with no gene match: 8. CDR1 LNHNV and CDR2 YYDKDF come from the germline V gene (reference sequence). This CDR3 has 14 amino acids. CDR3 sequence (DNA): TGTGCCACCAGTTTCCCCGGCGGGAGAGATACGCAGTATTTT. This encodes CATSFPGGRDTQYF. The full variable domain, rest sourced from reference TRBV15 and TRBJ2-3, is DAMVIQNPRYQVTQFGKPVTLSCSQTLNHNVMYWYQQKSSQAPKLLFHYYDKDFNNEADTPDNFQSRRPNTSFCFLDIRSPGLGDTAMYLCATSFPGGRDTQYFGPGTRLTVL.

This clone was observed a few times. The rearrangement joins TRBV5-6 to TRBJ2-5; maybe TRBD1 (6 bases). V was pared by 3 bases and J by 2 bases, with 11 bases between. This CDR3 has 14 amino acids. The germline V gene has CDR1 SGHDT and CDR2 YYEEEE. The CDR3, as DNA: TGTGCCAGCAGCTCCTTGGACAGACAAGAGACCCAGTACTTC. Translation: CASSSLDRQETQYF.

This clone was observed once. The chain couples TRBV7-9 to TRBJ1-1, with D tentatively TRBD1 (5 bases). The CDR3 runs to 16 residues. Germline V CDR1 and CDR2: SEHNR, FQNEAQ (reference sequence). The V gene lost 1 base and the J gene lost 6 bases, with 18 bases spanning the gap. CDR3 loop: CASSLGAGSGLSEAFF. The CDR3 DNA reads as TGTGCCAGCAGCTTAGGGGCGGGGTCGGGGCTGTCTGAAGCTTTCTTT.

The rearrangement links TRBV5-4 to TRBJ2-3; D unresolved. The V gene lost 0 bases and the J gene lost 1 base, with 6 bases spanning the gap. The CDR3 spans 14 residues. CDR1 SGHNT and CDR2 YYREEE come from the germline V gene (reference sequence). The CDR3 sequence is CASSLDRGTDTQYF. The DNA for the CDR3 is TGTGCCAGCAGCTTGGACCGGGGCACAGATACGCAGTATTTT.

The rearrangement joins TRBV2 to TRBJ1-4, with D possibly being TRBD1 (6 bases). This CDR3 has 15 amino acids. CDR1 is SNHLY, CDR2 FYNNEI, per germline. The V end was cut by 5 bases, the J end by 7 bases, with 17 bases between. In DNA, the CDR3 is TGTGCCAGCAGTCAAACCAGGGGTTTCGGTGAAAAACTGTTTTTT. Amino acid sequence: CASSQTRGFGEKLFF.

The chain is built from TRBV5-1 and TRBJ2-5; perhaps TRBD2 as D (6 bases). Trimming cost V 5 bases and J 4 bases, with 21 bases left between them. Germline assignment: CDR1 SGHRS and CDR2 YFSETQ. This CDR3 is 16 amino acids long. The CDR3 is CASRNGGTGNGETQYF. The CDR3 DNA sequence: TGCGCCAGCAGGAATGGGGGGACCGGGAATGGAGAGACCCAGTACTTC.

V and J are TRBV19 and TRBJ2-6, with 7 nucleotides matching TRBD2. The CDR3 loop spans 16 amino acids. Germline CDR1 is LNHDA and CDR2 is SQIVND (reference sequence). With V trimmed by 6 bases and J by 4 bases, 9 bases remained unmatched. CDR3 nucleotides: TGTGCCAGTAGGGTTTTTAGCGGGTCCGGGGCCAACGTCCTGACTTTC. This encodes CASRVFSGSGANVLTF.

V and J are TRBV29-1 and TRBJ2-5; 7 bases map to TRBD1. CDR3 size: 13 residues. The germline gives CDR1 SQVTM, CDR2 ANQGSEA. With 4 bases clipped from V and 2 bases from J, the junction kept 4 bases outside the gene matches. CDR3 amino acids: CSVGTGGQETQYF. The CDR3 DNA reads as TGCAGCGTTGGGACAGGCGGACAAGAGACCCAGTACTTC.

The rearrangement joins TRBV2 to TRBJ1-6; 8 bases fit TRBD1. The CDR3 covers 15 residues. CDR1 is SNHLY, CDR2 FYNNEI, per germline. J was trimmed by 7 bases and V by 6 bases; bases with no gene match: 8. The CDR3 sequence: CASRAQGAGNSPLHF. CDR3 coding DNA: TGTGCCAGCAGGGCCCAGGGGGCTGGGAATTCACCCCTCCACTTT.

This clone was detected once. The chain uses TRBV4-3 and TRBJ2-7, with a possible D match to TRBD1 (6 bases). The V end lost 0 bases, the J end lost 9 bases, and 15 bases lay between the germline ends. From germline, CDR1 is LGHNA and CDR2 YSLEER. The CDR3 sequence is 14 residues long. The CDR3 region is CASSQDEGVGGQYF. The CDR3 coding sequence is TGCGCCAGCAGCCAAGACGAGGGAGTAGGGGGGCAGTACTTC.

The rearrangement uses TRBV30 and TRBJ1-5, with D possibly matching TRBD1 (6 bases). Germline CDR1 is GTSNPN and CDR2 is SVGIG (reference sequence). The germline V and J ends were trimmed by 4 bases and 3 bases, with 10 bases remaining between them. The CDR3 loop spans 13 amino acids. The CDR3 nucleotides read TGTGCCTGGACCCAGGGGTCCAATCAGCCCCAGCATTTT. It specifies CAWTQGSNQPQHF.

The chain links TRBV30 to TRBJ1-1, with unresolved D. The CDR3 runs 12 residues. Germline loops: CDR1 GTSNPN, CDR2 SVGIG (reference sequence). The V and J ends lost 6 bases and 0 bases respectively, with 8 bases between them. In nucleotides, the CDR3 is TGTGCCTGTAACAGACTGAACACTGAAGCTTTCTTT. Translated: CACNRLNTEAFF.